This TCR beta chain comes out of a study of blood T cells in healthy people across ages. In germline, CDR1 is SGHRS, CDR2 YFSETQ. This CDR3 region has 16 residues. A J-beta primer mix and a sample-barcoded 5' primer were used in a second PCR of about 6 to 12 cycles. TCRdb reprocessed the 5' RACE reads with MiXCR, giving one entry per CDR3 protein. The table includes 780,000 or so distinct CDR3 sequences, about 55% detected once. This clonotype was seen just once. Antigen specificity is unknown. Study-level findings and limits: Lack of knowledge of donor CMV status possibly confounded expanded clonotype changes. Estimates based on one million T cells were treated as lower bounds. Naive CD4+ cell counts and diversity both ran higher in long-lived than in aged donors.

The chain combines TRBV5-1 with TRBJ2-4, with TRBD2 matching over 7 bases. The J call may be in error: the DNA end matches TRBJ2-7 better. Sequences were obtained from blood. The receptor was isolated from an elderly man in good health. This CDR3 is CASSLGLAVTSYEQYF. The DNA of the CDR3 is TGCGCCAGCAGCTTGGGGCTAGCGGTTACATCCTACGAGCAGTACTTC.